This record covers a single TCR beta chain. Its target is unknown. CDR3 size: 17 residues. Germline V gene data show CDR1 as SGHTA and CDR2 as FQGTGA. V was clipped by 4 bases and J by 1 base; unmatched bases: 7. The data originate from a study of cytomegalovirus exposure and HLA in healthy donors. PCR used 60 Vbeta primers and 13 Jbeta primers. Sequencing used immunoSEQ multiplex PCR; TCRdb keeps in-frame clones, though not all of them. This sample contains more than 90,000 clones. Study-level findings and limits: Immune exposure was documented only through CMV serostatus. Most observed TCR sequences were rare, whereas some public TCRs were detected in many donors. Some TCR beta chains (roughly 160 of them) were listed as cytomegalovirus-associated. As a later analysis showed, a missense DCLRE1C variant was linked to trimming of TCR beta V- and J-genes.

The sequenced sample was PBMCs. This chain joins TRBV7-3 and TRBJ2-1; 10 bases are shared with TRBD1. The TCR originated in a man aged 40-49 years in good health and CMV-seropositive. CDR3 loop: CASSSPKGQGSYNEQFF. CDR3 nucleotide sequence: TGTGCCAGCAGCTCCCCGAAGGGACAGGGGTCCTACAATGAGCAGTTCTTC.